This TCR beta chain was sequenced in a study of CD8 T cells in ankylosing spondylitis. Study-wide findings and caveats: Previous work reported some of these motif variants in the synovial fluid and blood of reactive arthritis.

In the case of this clonotype: What it binds is not known.

TCRdb reanalysed the 5' RACE reads using MiXCR and keeps one entry per CDR3 protein. The table records 36,000 or so distinct CDR3 sequences, 5.5% to 7.5% of them present only once. The source material was blood, either unsorted or a sorted T cell fraction (not recorded which). The receptor comes from a male donor with ankylosing spondylitis or in good health (not recorded which).

CDR3 loop: CASSLGGSRGISYTEAFF. The DNA of the CDR3 is TGTGCCAGCAGCCTAGGAGGGAGCAGGGGAATATCCTACACTGAAGCTTTCTTT. The J gene is TRBJ1-1, the V gene TRBV11-2, with TRBD1 as a possible D gene (6 bases). CDR1 and CDR2 from the germline V gene are SGHAT and FQNNGV. V lost 5 bases and J lost 3, with 25 bases in between. The CDR3 is made up of 18 amino acids.